This T cell receptor beta chain was found in a study of identical twins. Notes on this clonotype: Its antigen is currently unknown.

It was template switching that added a universal primer site, and there were unique molecular identifiers on the cDNA. MiXCR, applied by TCRdb to the 5' RACE reads, yields one record per CDR3 protein. The table records roughly 150,000 distinct CDR3 sequences, under 4.5% of them present only once. Overall study results and limits: For out-of-frame beta sequences, excess twin sharing was weaker.

The germline V gene has CDR1 MDHEN and CDR2 SYDVKM. V lost 6 bases and J 1 base, leaving 19 bases between the germline ends. The CDR3 length is 16 residues. This clonotype was obtained from a man younger than 35 in good health. The sample taken for sequencing was memory T cells sorted from blood. The V gene is TRBV28, the J gene TRBJ2-7; D may be TRBD2 (7 bases). The CDR3 spells CASSLLKGGYSYEQYF. DNA for the CDR3: TGTGCCAGCAGCCTATTGAAGGGGGGGTATTCCTACGAGCAGTACTTC.